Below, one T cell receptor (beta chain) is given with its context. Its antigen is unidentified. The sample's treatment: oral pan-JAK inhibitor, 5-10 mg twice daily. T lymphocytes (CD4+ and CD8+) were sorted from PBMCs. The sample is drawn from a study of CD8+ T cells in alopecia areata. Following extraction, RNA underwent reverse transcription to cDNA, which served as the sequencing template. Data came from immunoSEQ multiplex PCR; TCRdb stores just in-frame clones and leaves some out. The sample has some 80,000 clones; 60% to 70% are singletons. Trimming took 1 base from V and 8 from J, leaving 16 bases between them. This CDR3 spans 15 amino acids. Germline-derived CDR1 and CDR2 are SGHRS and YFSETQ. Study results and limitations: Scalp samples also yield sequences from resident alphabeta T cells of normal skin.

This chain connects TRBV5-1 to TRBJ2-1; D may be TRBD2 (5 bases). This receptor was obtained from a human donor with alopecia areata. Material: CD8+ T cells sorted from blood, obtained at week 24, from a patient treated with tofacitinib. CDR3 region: CASSLPRSSGDEQFF. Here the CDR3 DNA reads TGCGCCAGCAGCTTGCCCAGATCCTCCGGGGATGAGCAGTTCTTC.